This TCR beta chain came from a study of T-cell reconstitution after alpha-beta-depleted transplantation in children. The study's findings and limits: Newly made T cells mostly supplied T-cell counts and diversity one year after transplant. Reportedly, roughly two months post-transplant, alpha-beta T cells arose from several hundred expanded graft clones. Some patients' high day-60 TCRbeta diversity was attributed to recipient cells surviving conditioning.

Per the germline V gene, CDR1 is SSHAT and CDR2 is FNYEAQ (reference sequence). CDR3 length: 15 residues. J gave up 5 bases and V 6 bases, and 12 bases lay outside the gene matches. Points on this clonotype: Its antigen remains unknown.

For TCRbeta, the library was prepared with unique molecular identifiers. Using its own MiXCR run on the PCR reads, TCRdb lists one record per CDR3 protein. Here the sample spans about 980,000 distinct CDR3 sequences, about 29% being singletons. The receptor's source is a boy in the first two years of life who had a stem cell transplant for SCID, so the T cells may come from the graft donor. Here the sequenced sample was PBMCs, mostly from graft donor cells, taken 360 days after TCRalphabeta/CD19-depleted stem cell transplant. The chain joins TRBV7-7 to TRBJ2-5, with 7 positions matching TRBD2. The CDR3 loop reads CASSPNDWEGETQYF. In DNA, the CDR3 is TGTGCCAGCAGTCCTAATGACTGGGAGGGGGAGACCCAGTACTTC.